This TCR beta chain is from a study of T cells in women clearing cervical HPV infection. Study as a whole: No precancer developed; the control's incident HPV16 infection cleared within 12 months. For cases, blood was sampled a median approximately 150 days after lesion detection, interquartile range roughly 90 to 210 days.

Clones were sequenced by immunoSEQ multiplex PCR, and TCRdb holds only the in-frame ones, with some missing. The sample data list some 37,000 clones. The CDR3 is 16 residues long. Trimming took off 5 bases at V and 0 bases at J, with 14 bases between the two ends. Germline CDR1 reads SNHLY; CDR2 reads FYNNEI. The study, taken as a whole, reports: TRBV6-7 abundance was lower in cases than controls (0.11% versus 0.16%). T-cell numbers per sample were unknown and may explain richness differences.

In the case of this clone: Its antigen is unidentified. The read ends 3 residues shy of where the CDR3 ends; the end is completed using the germline J gene.

The chain carries TRBV2 and TRBJ2-1; D is ambiguous. The TCR sequence derives from a woman aged 18 to 75 with a cervical HPV16 infection that either progressed to CIN3+ or cleared (not recorded which). Specimen: blood buffy coat. Partial CDR3 DNA: TGTGCCAGCAGTAGGTCTTCGCTGAGCTCCTACAATGAG. Amino acid sequence: CASSRSSLSSYNE. The complete CDR3 reads CASSRSSLSSYNEQFF.